Listed here are 3 T cell receptor beta chains from one sample, sequenced in a study of blood T cell repertoires in COVID-19. Repertoires were generated with immunoSEQ multiplex PCR, while TCRdb's copy carries only in-frame clones and drops some. The repertoire has fewer than 200,000 clones, 83% of them found once; the top ten carry roughly 1.9%. Sample: peripheral blood. Receptors originate from an elderly woman with acute or convalescent COVID-19.

This clone was recorded only once. The gene calls are TRBV30 and TRBJ2-7, with 7 bases lining up with TRBD1. The length of the CDR3 is 13 residues. Trimming at V came to 4 bases and at J to 2 bases, leaving 5 bases not matched to a gene. CDR1 GTSNPN and CDR2 SVGIG come from the germline V gene (reference sequence). The CDR3 protein is CAWTLGQAYEQYF. The DNA of the CDR3 is TGTGCCTGGACGTTAGGACAGGCCTACGAGCAGTACTTC.

The rearrangement uses TRBV12-2 and TRBJ1-4; the D call TRBD1 from the table was never checked on the DNA. TRBV12-2 corresponds to a pseudogene. There are 14 residues in the CDR3. This CDR3 reads CASPTRISNEKLFF. CDR3 sequence (DNA): TGTGCAAGTCCCACCAGGATCTCTAATGAAAAACTGTTTTTT.

The CDR3 reads CASSQGQLFSPLHF. Written as DNA, the CDR3 is TGCGCCAGCAGCCAGGGACAGTTGTTTTCACCCCTCCACTTT. J is TRBJ1-6 and V is TRBV4-1; 7 bases map to TRBD1. Per germline, CDR1 MGHRA and CDR2 YSYEKL. This CDR3 contains 14 residues. With V trimmed by 3 bases and J by 9 bases, 5 bases remained unmatched.